This TCR beta chain was sequenced during a study of blood T cell repertoires in COVID-19. As for the study in general: Donors in the United States, Italy and Spain gave samples during acute or convalescent COVID-19. PBMCs, B-cell-depleted T cells, or T cells provided the cDNA or gDNA that made up the material.

To note about this clone: The junction shows a germline mismatch at one end, possibly a read error.

This CDR3 contains 15 residues. The germline V gene has CDR1 WNHNN and CDR2 SYGVQD (reference sequence). Authors' methods: Counts of nucleated cells, estimated from reference gene primer amplification, were obtained. Clones were sequenced by immunoSEQ multiplex PCR, and TCRdb holds only the in-frame ones, with some missing. D and trimming come from the DNA, and the V and J calls and clone size come from that table. The top ten clones hold just under 7.5% of a sample with approximately 70,000 clones, roughly 90% of them seen once. Sequenced input: peripheral blood. This chain joins TRBV10-1 and TRBJ2-3; 7 bases line up with TRBD2. The sequence was collected from a man aged 40-49 years with COVID-19, enrolled during active disease. DNA for the CDR3: TGCGCCAGCAGTGAGACGGGGGGACCCACAGATACGCAGTTTTTT. This gives the protein CASSETGGPTDTQFF.